A single sample gave rise to the 25 T cell receptor beta chains below, sequenced in a study of identical twins. TCRdb re-derived calls from the 5' RACE reads in MiXCR, one entry per CDR3 protein. The sample yields roughly 750,000 distinct CDR3 sequences, around 20% seen once. The data were also submitted as part of a second study, on T cells expressing NK-cell markers.

The material sequenced was PBMCs. These receptor sequences come from a woman aged 18-29 years in good health.

This clonotype has a handful of counts. The chain links TRBV20-1 to TRBJ2-1; tentative D call: TRBD2 (5 bases). Looked up from germline, CDR1 is DFQATT and CDR2 is SNEGSKA (reference sequence). CDR3 length: 13 residues. V lost 3 bases, J lost 10 bases, and 16 bases lay in between. CDR3 sequence (DNA): TGCAGTGCTAGGGATGACAAGGGAGAAGAGCAGTTCTTC. Translating gives CSARDDKGEEQFF.

In its sample, this clonotype was seen many times. This chain joins TRBV2 and TRBJ2-2, with D uncertain. Per the germline V gene, CDR1 is SNHLY and CDR2 is FYNNEI. V gave up 8 bases and J gave up 0 bases, with 13 bases separating them. The CDR3 contains 15 residues. The CDR3 sequence is CASPSRPANTGELFF. The CDR3 DNA reads as TGTGCCAGCCCCTCGAGACCGGCGAACACCGGGGAGCTGTTTTTT.

There are many counts of this clonotype. The rearrangement uses TRBV12-3 or TRBV12-4 and TRBJ1-3; the D gene is possibly TRBD1 (6 bases). The CDR3 loop spans 14 amino acids. The V end was cut by 6 bases, the J end by 4 bases, with 13 bases between. CDR3 loop: CASRGGARGNTIYF. The DNA of the CDR3 is TGTGCCAGCAGGGGGGGGGCGAGAGGAAACACCATATATTTT.

This chain uses TRBV6-5 with TRBJ2-4; D ambiguous. The CDR3 spans 14 residues. Germline-derived CDR1 and CDR2 are MNHEY and SVGAGI. V lost 0 bases, J lost 4 bases, and 7 bases lay in between. CDR3 sequence reads: CASSYSGRKNIQYF. The CDR3 nucleotides are TGTGCCAGCAGTTACTCGGGCAGGAAAAACATTCAGTACTTC.

This clonotype has just one count. V gene TRBV3-1 combines with J gene TRBJ2-3; TRBD2 aligns across 13 bases. Germline assignment: CDR1 LGHDT and CDR2 YNNKEL (reference sequence). This CDR3 region has 18 residues. Unmatched junction bases numbered 11, after V lost 6 bases and J lost 2 bases. Here the CDR3 reads CASSPRLAGGYSTDTQYF. DNA of the CDR3: TGTGCCAGCAGTCCACGACTAGCGGGGGGATATTCCACAGATACGCAGTATTTT.

The chain joins TRBV7-2 to TRBJ2-7, with D hard to call. Germline V gene data show CDR1 as SGHTA and CDR2 as FQGNSA. The CDR3 is 14 residues long. Trimming stripped 5 bases from V and 0 bases from J, with 11 bases between. The CDR3 bases are TGTGCCAGCAGCCCCAGCGTTAGCTCCTACGAGCAGTACTTC. Amino acids: CASSPSVSSYEQYF.

The rearrangement uses TRBV12-3 or TRBV12-4 and TRBJ1-5; tentative D call: TRBD1 (5 bases). The CDR3 is 17 residues long. V lost 3 bases and J lost 0, with 15 bases in between. The CDR3 DNA reads TGTGCCAGCAGTTTGACCCAAGGGGCCGTTAGCAATCAGCCCCAGCATTTT. It yields the protein CASSLTQGAVSNQPQHF.

The sample holds a few counts of this clonotype. The rearrangement uses TRBV12-3 or TRBV12-4 and TRBJ2-3, with no clear D. With 5 bases removed from V and 4 bases from J, the gap between germline ends came to 10 bases. The CDR3 has 13 residues. The CDR3 spells CASSTNRPDTQYF. The CDR3 region has the DNA TGTGCCAGCAGTACTAATCGGCCAGATACGCAGTATTTT.

The V gene is TRBV10-3, the J gene TRBJ2-2; TRBD1 or TRBD2 may be the D gene (5 bases each). The CDR3 loop spans 16 amino acids. The ends were cut back, 6 bases at V and 0 bases at J, with 14 bases in the middle. CDR1 and CDR2 (germline): ENHRY, SYGVKD. CDR3 protein: CAISLRDAANTGELFF. The CDR3 bases are TGTGCCATCAGCCTCCGGGACGCCGCGAACACCGGGGAGCTGTTTTTT.

The chain has TRBV18 and TRBJ1-5; possibly TRBD1 for D (5 bases). The V gene lost 4 bases and the J gene lost 6 bases, with 16 bases spanning the gap. The CDR3 is made up of 15 amino acids. Germline values: CDR1 KGHSH, CDR2 LQKENI. This CDR3 reads CASSLGGGSGQPQHF. CDR3 nucleotide sequence: TGTGCCAGCTCACTGGGTGGGGGAAGTGGTCAGCCCCAGCATTTT.

This clonotype appeared a few times. CDR3 DNA sequence: TGTGCCAGCAGCCGACAACCCTACGAGCAGTACTTC. Translated: CASSRQPYEQYF. The chain joins TRBV7-2 to TRBJ2-7; D remains unclear. Germline V gene lookup returns CDR1 SGHTA and CDR2 FQGNSA. This CDR3 contains 12 residues. Deletions cut 5 bases from V and 2 bases from J, with 7 bases between.

The chain combines TRBV12-3 or TRBV12-4 with TRBJ2-7; tentative D call: TRBD1 (6 bases). Trimming shortened V by 7 bases and J by 4 bases, and 14 bases separated the two germline ends. The CDR3 runs 13 residues. CDR3 DNA: TGTGCCAGCACCCGGGACACTTCGTACGAGCAGTACTTC. Its protein is CASTRDTSYEQYF.

The chain joins TRBV4-1 to TRBJ2-5, with 8 bases fitting TRBD2. V dropped 1 base and J dropped 1; count of bases not matched to a gene: 8. Germline lookup yields CDR1 MGHRA and CDR2 YSYEKL. This CDR3 contains 17 residues. The CDR3 region is CASSQGNAGLAQETQYF. The CDR3 coding sequence is TGCGCCAGCAGCCAAGGGAATGCAGGACTAGCCCAAGAGACCCAGTACTTC.

This clonotype was counted at least ten times. This chain uses TRBV10-3 with TRBJ1-5, with unresolved D. CDR3 length: 13 residues. V was trimmed by 6 bases and J by 3 bases, leaving 9 bases between them. Per germline, CDR1 ENHRY and CDR2 SYGVKD. The CDR3 reads CAISPGSNQPQHF. The CDR3 nucleotides are TGTGCCATCAGCCCCGGGTCCAATCAGCCCCAGCATTTT.

The V and J genes are TRBV12-3 or TRBV12-4 and TRBJ2-6; a weak D match, TRBD1 (5 bases). Trimming cost V 1 base and J 0 bases, with 13 bases left between them. The CDR3 runs 18 residues. In nucleotides, the CDR3 is TGTGCCAGCAGTTTAGGCCAGGGAAGCTCCTCTGGGGCCAACGTCCTGACTTTC. It encodes CASSLGQGSSSGANVLTF.

The chain has TRBV5-5 and TRBJ2-3; the match to TRBD2 covers 14 bases. V dropped 3 bases and J dropped 2; count of bases not matched to a gene: 2. CDR3 length: 16 residues. Germline V lookup: CDR1 SGHKS, CDR2 YYEKEE (reference sequence). The CDR3 region is CASSSGLAGDTDTQYF. CDR3 bases: TGTGCCAGCAGCTCGGGACTAGCGGGGGACACAGATACGCAGTATTTT.

This clonotype turned up a few times. The rearrangement uses TRBV5-6 and TRBJ1-5; no definite D call. CDR3 length: 15 residues. V lost 0 bases, J lost 7 bases, and 14 bases lay in between. The germline gives CDR1 SGHDT, CDR2 YYEEEE. The CDR3 loop is CASSLGSGFGQPQHF. The DNA for the CDR3 is TGTGCCAGCAGCTTGGGGTCGGGGTTTGGACAGCCCCAGCATTTT.

The table lists this clonotype with a few counts. In nucleotides, the CDR3 is TGTGCCAGCATCTCACTAGCGGGAATTAGCTCCTACAATGAGCAGTTCTTC. Its translation is CASISLAGISSYNEQFF. V is TRBV27 and J is TRBJ2-1; 10 bases line up with TRBD2. Germline lookup yields CDR1 MNHEY and CDR2 SMNVEV (reference sequence). The junction had 9 bases not matched to a gene; V was cut back by 7 bases and J by 0 bases. This CDR3 spans 17 amino acids.

The chain links TRBV7-6 to TRBJ1-1; TRBD1 agrees at 8 bases. The ends lost 11 bases at V and 6 bases at J; junction bases unmatched: 8. Germline loops: CDR1 SGHVS, CDR2 FNYEAQ. The CDR3 has 12 amino acids. The CDR3 loop reads CAGGQGKPEAFF. In DNA, the CDR3 is TGTGCCGGAGGACAGGGTAAACCTGAAGCTTTCTTT.

J is TRBJ2-7 and V is TRBV6-1; 7 bases are a match to TRBD2. This CDR3 has 14 residues. The J segment lost 1 base and the V segment lost 6 bases, leaving 6 bases of the junction unmatched. CDR1 is MNHNS, CDR2 SASEGT, per germline. In DNA, the CDR3 is TGTGCCAGCAGATGGCAGGGAGGGTCCTACGAGCAGTACTTC. Residues: CASRWQGGSYEQYF.

Only a few counts were recorded for this clonotype. This chain connects TRBV29-1 to TRBJ2-2; 9 bases map to TRBD2. The trim removed 2 bases at V and 6 bases at J, leaving 7 bases unmatched. The length of the CDR3 is 15 residues. Germline assignment: CDR1 SQVTM and CDR2 ANQGSEA. The CDR3 loop reads CSVEPSGRNPGELFF. DNA for the CDR3: TGCAGCGTTGAACCGAGCGGGAGGAATCCCGGGGAGCTGTTTTTT.

This clonotype occurred a few times. The genes are TRBV6-1 and TRBJ1-5; D gene uncertain. Germline CDR1 reads MNHNS; CDR2 reads SASEGT. The CDR3 covers 13 residues. Trimming took off 0 bases at V and 7 bases at J, with 7 bases between the two ends. This CDR3 is CASSEARNQPQHF. CDR3 coding DNA: TGTGCCAGCAGTGAAGCAAGGAACCAGCCCCAGCATTTT.

The chain carries TRBV15 and TRBJ2-1; TRBD1 matches 7 bases. CDR3 length: 16 amino acids. J lost 0 bases, V lost 1 base, and 3 bases had no gene match. The germline V gene has CDR1 LNHNV and CDR2 YYDKDF (reference sequence). The CDR3: CATSRAAGGSYNEQFF. The CDR3 coding sequence is TGTGCCACCAGCAGAGCAGCAGGGGGCTCCTACAATGAGCAGTTCTTC.

In its sample, this clonotype was seen a few times. V is TRBV6-1 and J is TRBJ2-2; 10 bases are shared with TRBD2. CDR1 and CDR2 from the germline V gene are MNHNS and SASEGT. The CDR3 covers 19 residues. V lost 7 bases and J lost 6; bases outside the gene matches: 20. The CDR3 here is CASTDTYLSSGSSSGELFF. The CDR3 DNA sequence: TGTGCCAGCACCGATACTTATCTATCTAGCGGGAGCTCTTCCGGGGAGCTGTTTTTT.

This clonotype turned up a few times. The chain has TRBV20-1 and TRBJ2-5; perhaps TRBD1 as D (5 bases). Germline V gene data show CDR1 as DFQATT and CDR2 as SNEGSKA (reference sequence). Deletions cut 6 bases from V and 5 bases from J, with 22 bases between. The CDR3 covers 15 residues. The CDR3 reads CSASRWGPVRETQYF. The CDR3 DNA sequence: TGCAGTGCAAGCAGGTGGGGCCCCGTGAGGGAGACCCAGTACTTC.